The next 5 T cell receptor beta chains were all read from a single sample in a study of shared clonotypes between healthy human individuals. Naive CD8 cells comprised CD45RO-negative, CCR7-positively selected cells, excluding terminally differentiated effector memory CD45RA+ cells. Using immunoSEQ multiplex PCR, the repertoire was profiled, and TCRdb retains in-frame clones only, with some absent. The data contain about 2,100,000 clones, 93% of them singletons. The specimen was naive CD8+ T cells from PBMCs. Every receptor here comes from a man in his late teens or twenties in good health. Some clones in this sample may be carry-over from other donors' samples.

The rearrangement uses TRBV5-5 and TRBJ2-7; 9 bases map to TRBD1. The CDR3 is made up of 14 amino acids. V trimming: 0 bases; J trimming: 3 bases; junction bases outside the gene matches: 1. CDR1 SGHKS and CDR2 YYEKEE come from the germline V gene (reference sequence). DNA for the CDR3: TGTGCCAGCAGCTTGGGACAGGGGGTCTACGAGCAGTACTTC. As protein: CASSLGQGVYEQYF.

The chain recombines TRBV7-2 with TRBJ2-7; 8 bases are a match to TRBD2. Per the germline V gene, CDR1 is SGHTA and CDR2 is FQGNSA. CDR3 length equals 14 residues. The J segment lost 7 bases and the V segment lost 10 bases, leaving 15 bases of the junction unmatched. The CDR3 spells CATEEVAGTGEQYF. DNA of the CDR3: TGTGCCACAGAGGAGGTAGCGGGAACTGGGGAGCAGTACTTC.

The chain employs TRBV13 and TRBJ2-6, with unresolved D. CDR3 length: 12 residues. Between the trimmed V and J ends, which lost 7 bases and 3 bases, there was a span of 4 bases. The germline gives CDR1 PRHDT, CDR2 FYEKMQ (reference sequence). Here the CDR3 reads CASKLGANVLTF. The CDR3 coding sequence is TGTGCCAGCAAGCTTGGGGCCAACGTCCTGACTTTC.

This chain joins TRBV29-1 and TRBJ1-2, with 8 nucleotides matching TRBD1. Looked up from germline, CDR1 is SQVTM and CDR2 is ANQGSEA. V lost 3 bases and J lost 4; bases outside the gene matches: 4. The CDR3 extends over 13 amino acids. The DNA of the CDR3 is TGCAGCGTTGATAGGGACAGGCTCTATGGCTACACCTTC. It codes for CSVDRDRLYGYTF.

This chain links TRBV5-1 with TRBJ2-5, with 11 nucleotides matching TRBD2. Germline values: CDR1 SGHRS, CDR2 YFSETQ. The CDR3 is made up of 17 amino acids. The junction had 13 bases not matched to a gene; V was cut back by 4 bases and J by 5 bases. The CDR3 nucleotides are TGCGCCAGCAGCCCCGACTTAGCGGGAGGGCCCATGGAGACCCAGTACTTC. Translated: CASSPDLAGGPMETQYF.